The 21 T cell receptor beta chains below all came from one sample that was sequenced in a study of Ad26.COV2.S vaccination and SARS-CoV-2 variants. Sequencing was performed with immunoSEQ multiplex PCR; in TCRdb, only in-frame clones are kept and a portion is missing. The table records 300,000 to 400,000 clones, around 85% of them present only once. Treatment indicated: 15 to 20 received Ad26.COV2.S at low or high dose, single or two shots; roughly 5 received placebo; per-sample allocation not given. Collection of samples fell on day 63 after the first vaccine or placebo injection. The material was peripheral blood, obtained in a trial of Ad26.COV2.S vaccine versus placebo. The receptor set was obtained from a person aged 18-65 years who received the Ad26.COV2.S COVID-19 vaccine or a placebo.

V and J are TRBV5-1 and TRBJ2-1, with 12 nucleotides matching TRBD2. The germline CDR1 and CDR2 sequences are SGHRS and YFSETQ. The length of the CDR3 is 16 residues. Germline trimming cut 4 bases from V and 4 bases from J; bases unmatched to any gene: 6. Written as DNA, the CDR3 is TGCGCCAGCAGCGTACCACTAGCGGGGGGTTACAATGAGCAGTTCTTC. This codes for CASSVPLAGGYNEQFF.

This sequence joins TRBV28 and TRBJ2-5, with unresolved D. Germline CDR1 and CDR2: MDHEN and SYDVKM. The CDR3 covers 14 residues. Between the trimmed V and J ends, which lost 5 bases and 4 bases, there was a span of 14 bases. The chain's CDR3 is CASSPQTLLETQYF. The CDR3 region has the DNA TGTGCCAGCAGTCCTCAGACACTTCTAGAGACCCAGTACTTC. Supplemented by reference TRBV28 and TRBJ2-5, the full variable domain reads DVKVTQSSRYLVKRTGEKVFLECVQDMDHENMFWYRQDPGLGLRLIYFSYDVKMKEKGDIPEGYSVSREKKERFSLILESASTNQTSMYLCASSPQTLLETQYFGPGTRLLVL.

The rearrangement links TRBV7-2 to TRBJ2-5; D is unresolved. Per germline, CDR1 SGHTA and CDR2 FQGNSA. V dropped 5 bases and J dropped 5 bases, with 15 bases sitting between them. The CDR3 has 14 residues. The DNA for the CDR3 is TGTGCCAGCAGCCAAGAGGACGTGGCGGAGACCCAGTACTTC. Protein: CASSQEDVAETQYF.

The V gene is TRBV3-1 (or the pseudogene TRBV3-2), the J gene TRBJ1-2; the match to TRBD1 covers 8 bases. The V gene's germline CDR1 is LGHDT and CDR2 YNNKEL (reference sequence). This CDR3 is 15 amino acids long. V lost 4 bases to trimming and J lost 1 base; unmatched junction nucleotides: 5. The CDR3 loop reads CASSPGQEINYGYTF. The CDR3 nucleotides are TGTGCCAGCAGCCCGGGACAGGAGATTAACTATGGCTACACCTTC.

The chain has TRBV3-1 (or the pseudogene TRBV3-2) and TRBJ1-3; D gene ambiguous. CDR1 LGHDT and CDR2 YNNKEL come from the germline V gene (reference sequence). V lost 4 bases to trimming and J lost 4 bases, with 5 bases between them. This CDR3 contains 12 residues. The CDR3 region is CASSPLGNTIYF. As DNA, the CDR3 is TGTGCCAGCAGCCCGTTGGGAAACACCATATATTTT.

The V gene is TRBV2, the J gene TRBJ1-4; 7 positions agree with TRBD1. V trimming: 6 bases; J trimming: 3 bases; junction bases outside the gene matches: 7. CDR3 size: 15 residues. Germline lookup yields CDR1 SNHLY and CDR2 FYNNEI. In nucleotides, the CDR3 is TGTGCCAGCAGGGGACAGTCGGGGGCTAATGAAAAACTGTTTTTT. This gives the protein CASRGQSGANEKLFF.

The chain combines TRBV11-3 with TRBJ2-1; no firm D call. The germline V gene encodes CDR1 SGHNT and CDR2 YENEEA. Trimming shortened V by 1 base and J by 8 bases, and 15 bases separated the two germline ends. The CDR3 sequence is 15 residues long. The CDR3 reads CASSLGTGTGDEQFF. The CDR3 coding sequence is TGTGCCAGCAGCTTAGGGACCGGCACCGGCGATGAGCAGTTCTTC.

The chain has TRBV6-2 or TRBV6-3 and TRBJ2-3; perhaps TRBD2 as D (7 bases). Germline CDR1 is MNHEY and CDR2 is SVGEGT. V was pared by 0 bases and J by 5 bases, with 21 bases between. This CDR3 is built from 18 residues. CDR3 in DNA: TGTGCCAGCAGTTACTCAACGGGCGGGGGCCTCTCGGGAGATACGCAGTATTTT. Translated: CASSYSTGGGLSGDTQYF.

The chain uses TRBV6-5 and TRBJ1-1; a weak D match, TRBD1 (5 bases). The V gene's germline CDR1 is MNHEY and CDR2 SVGAGI. CDR3 length: 14 amino acids. Between the trimmed V and J ends, which lost 6 bases and 1 base, there was a span of 12 bases. The DNA of the CDR3 is TGTGCCAGCAGGGATCGACAGAGGAACACTGAAGCTTTCTTT. It encodes CASRDRQRNTEAFF.

The chain recombines TRBV9 with TRBJ2-5; 7 bases are shared with TRBD2. This CDR3 has 16 residues. The V and J ends lost 0 bases and 7 bases, in that order; junction bases with no gene match: 12. The germline V gene has CDR1 SGDLS and CDR2 YYNGEE. As DNA, the CDR3 is TGTGCCAGCAGCGTAGACACAGCGGGGAGGTCAGGGACCCAGTACTTC. Amino acid sequence: CASSVDTAGRSGTQYF.

This chain connects TRBV6-5 to TRBJ2-1; TRBD1 is a possible D gene (8 bases). The germline V and J ends were trimmed by 6 bases and 0 bases, with 12 bases remaining between them. The CDR3 sequence is 15 residues long. Germline values: CDR1 MNHEY, CDR2 SVGAGI. CDR3 amino acids: CASRSGTGSYNEQFF. The CDR3 DNA follows: TGTGCCAGCAGGAGCGGGACAGGCTCCTACAATGAGCAGTTCTTC.

The rearrangement links TRBV15 to TRBJ1-3; a weak D match, TRBD1 (5 bases). The CDR3 length is 15 residues. CDR1 is LNHNV, CDR2 YYDKDF, per germline (reference sequence). V was clipped by 3 bases and J by 2 bases, with 11 bases between them. The CDR3 sequence is CATSSESGTGNTIYF. The DNA for the CDR3 is TGTGCCACCAGCAGCGAATCAGGGACTGGAAACACCATATATTTT. Full variable domain (rest looked up from reference TRBV15 and TRBJ1-3): DAMVIQNPRYQVTQFGKPVTLSCSQTLNHNVMYWYQQKSSQAPKLLFHYYDKDFNNEADTPDNFQSRRPNTSFCFLDIRSPGLGDTAMYLCATSSESGTGNTIYFGEGSWLTVV.

This chain joins TRBV6-5 and TRBJ1-5, with D hard to call. The CDR3 has 13 residues. Germline V gene sequence: CDR1 MNHEY, CDR2 SVGAGI. The ends were cut back, 8 bases at V and 5 bases at J, with 13 bases in the middle. The DNA of the CDR3 is TGTGCCAGCGAGGGCAGGTTTGATCAGCCCCAGCATTTT. It encodes CASEGRFDQPQHF.

The chain links TRBV9 to TRBJ2-3; 8 positions agree with TRBD2. Looked up from germline, CDR1 is SGDLS and CDR2 is YYNGEE. Losses at the gene ends were 3 bases for V and 2 bases for J; bases not matched to a gene: 17. There are 19 residues in the CDR3. In DNA form, the CDR3 reads TGTGCCAGCAGCGCGGTACCTAACCTTAGCGGGAAACACACAGATACGCAGTATTTT. Protein: CASSAVPNLSGKHTDTQYF. Supplemented by reference TRBV9 and TRBJ2-3, the full variable domain reads DSGVTQTPKHLITATGQRVTLRCSPRSGDLSVYWYQQSLDQGLQFLIQYYNGEERAKGNILERFSAQQFPDLHSELNLSSLELGDSALYFCASSAVPNLSGKHTDTQYFGPGTRLTVL.

The CDR3 DNA is TGCGCCAGCAGCTTGTCCGGGTCTCCTAACGAGCAGTACTTC. Translating it yields CASSLSGSPNEQYF. The rearrangement joins TRBV5-1 to TRBJ2-7; D unclear. CDR3 length equals 14 residues. Trimming cost V 1 base and J 5 bases, with 13 bases left between them. Germline V CDR1 and CDR2: SGHRS, YFSETQ.

This clone was seen a handful of times. J is TRBJ2-7 and V is TRBV2, with 9 positions matching TRBD1. The length of the CDR3 is 15 residues. Germline V gene lookup returns CDR1 SNHLY and CDR2 FYNNEI. Trimming cost V 6 bases and J 2 bases; bases outside gene matches: 8. As DNA, the CDR3 is TGTGCCAGCAGGCCTGACAGGGGGGAAGCCTACGAGCAGTACTTC. Translated: CASRPDRGEAYEQYF.

The chain couples TRBV21-1 to TRBJ2-7. TRBV21-1 is a known pseudogene. This CDR3 is built from 16 residues. CDR3 sequence reads: CASSKGEGLRSYEQYF. The DNA of the CDR3 is TGTGCCAGCAGCAAAGGTGAGGGGCTGAGGTCCTACGAGCAGTACTTC.

The chain links TRBV19 to TRBJ1-6; tentatively, D is TRBD1 (6 bases). The CDR3 spans 18 residues. Germline lookup yields CDR1 LNHDA and CDR2 SQIVND (reference sequence). The germline V and J ends were trimmed by 5 bases and 5 bases, with 22 bases remaining between them. CDR3 nucleotide sequence: TGTGCCAGTAGTCCATGGACAGCCCTGAAAGGGGATAATTCACCCCTCCACTTT. Protein sequence: CASSPWTALKGDNSPLHF.

The sample holds one count of this clone. The J gene is TRBJ1-3, the V gene TRBV19; 7 bases agree with TRBD1. CDR1 LNHDA and CDR2 SQIVND come from the germline V gene (reference sequence). This CDR3 region has 14 residues. V gave up 4 bases and J gave up 3 bases; unmatched junction bases: 3. CDR3 residues: CASSKGARGNTIYF. The CDR3, as DNA: TGTGCCAGTAGTAAGGGGGCGCGTGGAAACACCATATATTTT.

The chain joins TRBV28 to TRBJ1-4; 9 positions match TRBD1. V lost 6 bases and J lost 7; bases outside the gene matches: 15. CDR1 is MDHEN and CDR2 is SYDVKM in the germline V gene. The CDR3 spans 17 residues. The CDR3 region has the DNA TGTGCCAGCAGCCCCTCCCCGGGACAGGGCTTCGCTGAAAAACTGTTTTTT. Its protein is CASSPSPGQGFAEKLFF.

The CDR3 loop is CASRATVGYGYTF. The CDR3 region has the DNA TGTGCCAGCAGGGCTACAGTAGGGTATGGCTACACCTTC. The rearrangement uses TRBV6-5 and TRBJ1-2; D gene ambiguous. CDR1 is MNHEY and CDR2 is SVGAGI in the germline V gene. V was shortened by 6 bases and J by 5 bases, with 13 bases between the two germline ends. This CDR3 has 13 amino acids.